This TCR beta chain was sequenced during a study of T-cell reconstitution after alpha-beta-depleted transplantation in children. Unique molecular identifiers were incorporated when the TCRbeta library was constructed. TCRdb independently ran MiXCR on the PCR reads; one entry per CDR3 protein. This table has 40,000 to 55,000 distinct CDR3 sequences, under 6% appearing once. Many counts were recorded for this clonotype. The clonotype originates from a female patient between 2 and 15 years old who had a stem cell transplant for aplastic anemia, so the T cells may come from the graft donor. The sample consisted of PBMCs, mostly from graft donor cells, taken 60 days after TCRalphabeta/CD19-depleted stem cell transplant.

The CDR3 is CASSHEREVSYNEQFF. DNA of the CDR3: TGCGCCAGCAGCCACGAGCGGGAGGTCTCCTACAATGAGCAGTTCTTC. The rearrangement links TRBV4-1 to TRBJ2-1; 9 bases align to TRBD2. CDR3 length: 16 amino acids. J lost 0 bases, V lost 3 bases, and 3 bases had no gene match. The germline gives CDR1 MGHRA, CDR2 YSYEKL.